The 2 T cell receptor beta chains below come from one sample, sequenced in a study of T cells in Graves' hyperthyroidism and ophthalmopathy. Authors of the study amplified TCR beta CDR3 regions from RNA transcripts. HTBI primers were used for first-round RT-PCR of the TCR CDR3. TCRdb called the multiplex PCR reads again in MiXCR, with one record for every CDR3 protein. The table shows roughly 700,000 distinct CDR3 sequences, with 12% to 15% occurring only once. The sequenced sample consisted of blood. All receptors come from a woman aged 18-29 years with Graves' hyperthyroidism.

The sample holds a few counts of this clonotype. The CDR3 DNA is TGTGCCAGCAGCCAATACGCCCTTGGGGTGCGTAATGAAAAACTGTTTTTT. Protein sequence: CASSQYALGVRNEKLFF. The rearrangement uses TRBV14 and TRBJ1-4; D gene ambiguous. Germline V gene lookup returns CDR1 SGHDN and CDR2 FVKESK. Trimming removed 2 bases at V and 4 bases at J, with 17 bases between. The CDR3 spans 17 residues. The full variable domain, in which reference TRBV14 and TRBJ1-4 provide the parts outside the CDR3, is EAGVTQFPSHSVIEKGQTVTLRCDPISGHDNLYWYRRVMGKEIKFLLHFVKESKQDESGMPNNRFLAERTGGTYSTLKVQPAELEDSGVYFCASSQYALGVRNEKLFFGSGTQLSVL.

V and J are TRBV5-1 and TRBJ1-4; 8 nucleotides line up with TRBD1. The CDR3 covers 19 residues. After removal of 4 bases from V and 0 bases from J, the junction contained 14 bases not matched to a gene. CDR1 and CDR2 from the germline V gene are SGHRS and YFSETQ. CDR3 in DNA: TGCGCCAGCAGCGGGCCTGGGACAGGTCATTCCGCAACTAATGAAAAACTGTTTTTT. The encoded protein is CASSGPGTGHSATNEKLFF.